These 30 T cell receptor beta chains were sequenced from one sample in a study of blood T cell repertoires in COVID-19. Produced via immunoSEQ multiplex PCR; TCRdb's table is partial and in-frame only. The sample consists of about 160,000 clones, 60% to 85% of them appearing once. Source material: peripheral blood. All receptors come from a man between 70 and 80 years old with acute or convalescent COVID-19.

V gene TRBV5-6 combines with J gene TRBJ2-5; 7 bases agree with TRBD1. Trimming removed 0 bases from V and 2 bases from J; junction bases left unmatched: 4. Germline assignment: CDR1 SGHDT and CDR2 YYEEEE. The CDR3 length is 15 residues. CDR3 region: CASSLAGRGQETQYF. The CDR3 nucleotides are TGTGCCAGCAGCTTGGCCGGCAGGGGGCAAGAGACCCAGTACTTC.

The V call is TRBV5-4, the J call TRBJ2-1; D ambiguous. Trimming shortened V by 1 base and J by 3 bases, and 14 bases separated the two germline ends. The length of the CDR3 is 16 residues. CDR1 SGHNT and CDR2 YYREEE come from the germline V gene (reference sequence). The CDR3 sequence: CASSLSSPRSYNEQFF. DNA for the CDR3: TGTGCCAGCAGCTTGAGCAGCCCTAGAAGCTACAATGAGCAGTTCTTC. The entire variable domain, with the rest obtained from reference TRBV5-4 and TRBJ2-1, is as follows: ETGVTQSPTHLIKTRGQQVTLRCSSQSGHNTVSWYQQALGQGPQFIFQYYREEENGRGNFPPRFSGLQFPNYSSELNVNALELDDSALYLCASSLSSPRSYNEQFFGPGTRLTVL.

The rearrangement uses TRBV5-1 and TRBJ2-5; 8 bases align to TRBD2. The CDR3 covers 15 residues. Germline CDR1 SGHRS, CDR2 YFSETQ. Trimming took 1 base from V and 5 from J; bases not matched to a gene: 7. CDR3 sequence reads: CASSLQGTRGETQYF. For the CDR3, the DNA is TGCGCCAGCAGCTTGCAAGGGACTAGAGGGGAGACCCAGTACTTC.

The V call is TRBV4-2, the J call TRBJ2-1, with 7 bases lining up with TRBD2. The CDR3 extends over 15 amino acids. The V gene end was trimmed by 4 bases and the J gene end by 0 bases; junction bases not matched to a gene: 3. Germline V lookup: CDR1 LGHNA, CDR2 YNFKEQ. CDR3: CASSPGGSSYNEQFF. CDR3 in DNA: TGTGCCAGCAGCCCCGGGGGGAGCTCCTACAATGAGCAGTTCTTC.

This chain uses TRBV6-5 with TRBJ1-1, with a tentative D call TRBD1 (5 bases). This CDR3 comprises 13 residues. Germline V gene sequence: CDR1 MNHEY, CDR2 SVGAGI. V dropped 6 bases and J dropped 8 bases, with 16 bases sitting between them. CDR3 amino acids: CASSHAQGQEAFF. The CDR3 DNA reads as TGTGCCAGCAGCCATGCCCAAGGACAAGAAGCTTTCTTT.

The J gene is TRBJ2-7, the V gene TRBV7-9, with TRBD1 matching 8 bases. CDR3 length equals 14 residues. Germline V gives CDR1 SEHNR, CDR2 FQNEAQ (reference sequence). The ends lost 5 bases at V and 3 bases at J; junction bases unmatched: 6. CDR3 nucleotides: TGTGCCAGCAGCCCCCGGACAGGGCACTACGAGCAGTACTTC. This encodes CASSPRTGHYEQYF.

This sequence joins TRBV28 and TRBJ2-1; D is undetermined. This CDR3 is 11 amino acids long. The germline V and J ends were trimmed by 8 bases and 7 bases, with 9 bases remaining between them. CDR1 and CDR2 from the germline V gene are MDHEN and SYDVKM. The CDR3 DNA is TGTGCCAGCGCTATCGGGAATGAGCAGTTCTTC. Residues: CASAIGNEQFF.

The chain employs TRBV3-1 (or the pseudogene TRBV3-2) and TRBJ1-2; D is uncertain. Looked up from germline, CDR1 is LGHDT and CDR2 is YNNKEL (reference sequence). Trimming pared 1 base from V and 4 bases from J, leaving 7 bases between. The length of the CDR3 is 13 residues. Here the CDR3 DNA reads TGTGCCAGCAGCCAAGCACAAAGCTATGGCTACACCTTC. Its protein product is CASSQAQSYGYTF.

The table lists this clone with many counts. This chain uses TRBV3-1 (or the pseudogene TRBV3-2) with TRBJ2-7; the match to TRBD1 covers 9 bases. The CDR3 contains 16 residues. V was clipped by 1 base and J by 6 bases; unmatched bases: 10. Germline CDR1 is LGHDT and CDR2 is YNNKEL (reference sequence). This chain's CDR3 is CASSQGAGQGGAEQYF. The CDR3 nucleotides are TGTGCCAGCAGCCAAGGGGCGGGACAGGGAGGAGCCGAGCAGTACTTC.

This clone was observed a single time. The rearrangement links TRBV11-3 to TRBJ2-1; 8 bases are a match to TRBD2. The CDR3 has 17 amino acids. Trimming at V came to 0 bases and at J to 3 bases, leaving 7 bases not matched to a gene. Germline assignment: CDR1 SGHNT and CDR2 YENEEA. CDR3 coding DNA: TGTGCCAGCAGCTTAGATGGGAGCGGGAGATTCTACAATGAGCAGTTCTTC. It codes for CASSLDGSGRFYNEQFF.

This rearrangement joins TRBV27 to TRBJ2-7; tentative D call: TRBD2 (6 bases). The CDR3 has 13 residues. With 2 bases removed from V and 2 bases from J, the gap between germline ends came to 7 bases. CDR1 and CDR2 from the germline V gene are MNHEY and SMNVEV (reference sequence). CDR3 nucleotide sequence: TGTGCCAGCAGTTTAGGACTACCCTACGAGCAGTACTTC. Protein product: CASSLGLPYEQYF.

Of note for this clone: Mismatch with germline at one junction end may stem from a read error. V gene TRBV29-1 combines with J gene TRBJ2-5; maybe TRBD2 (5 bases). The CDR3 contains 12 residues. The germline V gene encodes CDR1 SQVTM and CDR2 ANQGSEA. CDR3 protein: CCVWAGGETQYF. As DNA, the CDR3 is TGCTGCGTGTGGGCGGGCGGAGAGACCCAGTACTTC. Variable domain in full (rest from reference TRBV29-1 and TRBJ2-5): SAVISQKPSRDICQRGTSLTIQCQVDSQVTMMFWYRQQPGQSLTLIATANQGSEATYESGFVIDKFPISRPNLTFSTLTVSNMSPEDSSIYLCCVWAGGETQYFGPGTRLLVL.

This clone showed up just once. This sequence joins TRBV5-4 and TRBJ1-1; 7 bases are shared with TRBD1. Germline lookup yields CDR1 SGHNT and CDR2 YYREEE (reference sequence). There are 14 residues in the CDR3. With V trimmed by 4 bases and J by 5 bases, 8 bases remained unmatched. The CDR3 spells CASSQRDRRTEAFF. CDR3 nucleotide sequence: TGTGCCAGCAGCCAACGGGACAGAAGAACTGAAGCTTTCTTT.

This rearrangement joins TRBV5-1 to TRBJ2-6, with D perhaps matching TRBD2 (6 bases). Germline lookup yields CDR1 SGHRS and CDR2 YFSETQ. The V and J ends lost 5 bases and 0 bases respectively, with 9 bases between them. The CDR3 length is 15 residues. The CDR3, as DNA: TGCGCCAGCAGGGCGGGAAGCTCTGGGGCCAACGTCCTGACTTTC. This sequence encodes CASRAGSSGANVLTF.

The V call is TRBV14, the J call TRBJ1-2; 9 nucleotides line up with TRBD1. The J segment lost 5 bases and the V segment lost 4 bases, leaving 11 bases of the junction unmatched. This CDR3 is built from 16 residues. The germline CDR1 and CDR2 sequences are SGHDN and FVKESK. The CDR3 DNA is TGTGCCAGCAGCCCACAGTCCGGGACAGGGTGGTATGGCTACACCTTC. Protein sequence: CASSPQSGTGWYGYTF.

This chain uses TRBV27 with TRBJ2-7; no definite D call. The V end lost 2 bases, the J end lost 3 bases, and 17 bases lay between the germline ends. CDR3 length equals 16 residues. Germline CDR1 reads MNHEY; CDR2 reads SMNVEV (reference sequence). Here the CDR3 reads CASSLNGMRLVYEQYF. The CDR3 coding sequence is TGTGCCAGCAGTTTAAACGGCATGAGGCTTGTCTACGAGCAGTACTTC.

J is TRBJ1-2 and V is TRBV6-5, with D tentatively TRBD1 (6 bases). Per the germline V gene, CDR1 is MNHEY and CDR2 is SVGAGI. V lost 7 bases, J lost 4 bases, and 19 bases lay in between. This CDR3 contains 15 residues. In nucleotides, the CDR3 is TGTGCCAGCACCCTAGGGGGGGGAGTTGGCTATGGCTACACCTTC. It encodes CASTLGGGVGYGYTF.

In DNA, the CDR3 is TGTGCCAGCAGGAGACAGGGAGGAGGCTACGAGCAGTACTTC. This codes for CASRRQGGGYEQYF. The V call is TRBV6-5, the J call TRBJ2-7; a possible D gene is TRBD1 (7 bases). V dropped 6 bases and J dropped 3 bases, with 15 bases sitting between them. CDR1 and CDR2 (germline): MNHEY, SVGAGI. The CDR3 extends over 14 amino acids.

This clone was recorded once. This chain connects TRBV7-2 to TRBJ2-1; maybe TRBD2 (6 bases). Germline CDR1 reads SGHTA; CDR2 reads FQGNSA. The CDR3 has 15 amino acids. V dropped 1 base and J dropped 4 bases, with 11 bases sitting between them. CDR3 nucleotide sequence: TGTGCCAGCAGCTTAGACCCTAGCGCTTACAATGAGCAGTTCTTC. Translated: CASSLDPSAYNEQFF.

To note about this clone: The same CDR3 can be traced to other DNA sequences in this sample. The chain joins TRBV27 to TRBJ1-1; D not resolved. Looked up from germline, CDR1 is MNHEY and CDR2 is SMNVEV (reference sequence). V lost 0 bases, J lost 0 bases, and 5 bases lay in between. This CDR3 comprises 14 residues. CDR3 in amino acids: CASSLSGLNTEAFF. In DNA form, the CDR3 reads TGTGCCAGCAGTTTATCCGGGTTGAACACTGAAGCTTTCTTT.

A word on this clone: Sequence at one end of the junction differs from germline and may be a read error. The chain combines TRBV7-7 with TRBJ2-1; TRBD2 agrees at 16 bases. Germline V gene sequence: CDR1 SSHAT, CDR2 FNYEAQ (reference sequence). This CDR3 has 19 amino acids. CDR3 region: CASSLIPGTSGRAPNEQFF. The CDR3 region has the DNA TGTGCTAGCAGCTTAATCCCAGGGACTAGCGGGAGGGCCCCCAATGAGCAGTTCTTC.

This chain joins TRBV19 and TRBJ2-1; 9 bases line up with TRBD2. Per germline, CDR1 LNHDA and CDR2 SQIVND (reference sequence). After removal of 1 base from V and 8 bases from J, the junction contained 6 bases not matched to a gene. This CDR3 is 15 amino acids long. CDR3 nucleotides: TGTGCCAGTAGTATAGGGGGCGGGAGGGCCGATGAGCAGTTCTTC. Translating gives CASSIGGGRADEQFF.

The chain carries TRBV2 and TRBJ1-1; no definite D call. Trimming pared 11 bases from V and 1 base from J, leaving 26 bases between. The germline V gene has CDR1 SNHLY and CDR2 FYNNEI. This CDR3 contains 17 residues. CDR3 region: CASRRGGGRLENTEAFF. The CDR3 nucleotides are TGTGCCTCACGCCGGGGTGGAGGACGGCTGGAGAACACTGAAGCTTTCTTT.

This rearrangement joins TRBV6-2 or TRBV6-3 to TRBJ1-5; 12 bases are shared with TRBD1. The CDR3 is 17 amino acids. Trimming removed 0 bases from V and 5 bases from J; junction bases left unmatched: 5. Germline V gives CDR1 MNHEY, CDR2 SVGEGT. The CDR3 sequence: CASSYSMGQGAYQPQHF. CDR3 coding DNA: TGTGCCAGCAGTTACTCTATGGGACAGGGGGCATATCAGCCCCAGCATTTT.

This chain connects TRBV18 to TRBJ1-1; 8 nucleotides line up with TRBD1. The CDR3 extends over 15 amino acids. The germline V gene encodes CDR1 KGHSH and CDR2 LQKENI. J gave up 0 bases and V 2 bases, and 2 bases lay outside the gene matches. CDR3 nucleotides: TGTGCCAGCTCACCATGGACAGGGATGAACACTGAAGCTTTCTTT. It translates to CASSPWTGMNTEAFF.

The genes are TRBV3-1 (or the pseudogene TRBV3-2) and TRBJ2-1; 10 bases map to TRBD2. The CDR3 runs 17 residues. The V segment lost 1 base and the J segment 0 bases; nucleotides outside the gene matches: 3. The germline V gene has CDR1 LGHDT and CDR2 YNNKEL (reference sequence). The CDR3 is CASSQGSSGSSYNEQFF. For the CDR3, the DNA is TGTGCCAGCAGCCAAGGCTCTAGCGGGAGCTCCTACAATGAGCAGTTCTTC.

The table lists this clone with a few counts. CDR3 in DNA: TGTGCTAGTGGTTTGGTAACGGGGGCTAACTATGGCTACACCTTC. Its protein is CASGLVTGANYGYTF. V is TRBV12-5 and J is TRBJ1-2; the D gene is possibly TRBD1 (5 bases). From germline, CDR1 is LGHNT and CDR2 FRNRAP. The CDR3 contains 15 residues. The V gene lost 0 bases and the J gene lost 0 bases, with 8 bases spanning the gap.

CDR3 region: CASSDYILAAMAYEQFF. CDR3 nucleotide sequence: TGTGCCAGCAGTGATTACATCCTAGCGGCGATGGCTTATGAGCAGTTCTTC. J is TRBJ2-1 and V is TRBV2; 7 positions match TRBD2. The CDR3 totals 17 residues. V gave up 3 bases and J gave up 8 bases; unmatched junction bases: 16. The V gene's germline CDR1 is SNHLY and CDR2 FYNNEI. Using reference TRBV2 and TRBJ2-1 for the parts outside the CDR3, the full variable domain is EPEVTQTPSHQVTQMGQEVILRCVPISNHLYFYWYRQILGQKVEFLVSFYNNEISEKSEIFDDQFSVERPDGSNFTLKIRSTKLEDSAMYFCASSDYILAAMAYEQFFGPGTRLTVL.

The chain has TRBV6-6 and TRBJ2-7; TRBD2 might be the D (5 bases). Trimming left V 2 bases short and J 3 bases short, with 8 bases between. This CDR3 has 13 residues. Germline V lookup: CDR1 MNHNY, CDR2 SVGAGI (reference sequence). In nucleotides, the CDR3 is TGTGCCAGCAGTTACGACTATGACTACGAGCAGTACTTC. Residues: CASSYDYDYEQYF.

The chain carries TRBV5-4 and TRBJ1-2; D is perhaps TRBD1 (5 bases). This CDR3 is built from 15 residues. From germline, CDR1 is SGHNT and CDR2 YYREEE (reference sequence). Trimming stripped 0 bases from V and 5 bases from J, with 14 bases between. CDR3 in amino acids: CASSLDSTGLYGYTF. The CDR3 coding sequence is TGTGCCAGCAGCTTGGACTCAACAGGCCTATATGGCTACACCTTC.